The entry below gives a single T cell receptor beta chain sequence along with its context. Its antigen is still unknown. The data belong to a study of CD8+ T cells in alopecia areata. Study-level background: Patients remained on tofacitinib for 6 to 18 months and then went 6 months without it.

Specified treatment: oral pan-JAK inhibitor, 5-10 mg twice daily. This CDR3 comprises 15 residues. CDR1 GTSNPN and CDR2 SVGIG come from the germline V gene (reference sequence). V lost 4 bases to trimming and J lost 1 base, with 13 bases between them. RNA was isolated and reverse transcribed to cDNA, the sequencing template. Method: immunoSEQ multiplex PCR; TCRdb's copy keeps in-frame clones and lacks some. The sample consists of more than 95,000 clones, 58% of them appearing once. The study, taken as a whole, reports: During tofacitinib treatment, many expanded lesional clones remained in scalp and blood.

The sample was CD8+ T cells sorted from blood, taken at week 4, from a patient treated with tofacitinib. The gene calls are TRBV30 and TRBJ2-2; D possibly corresponds to TRBD1 (5 bases). This TCR was sampled from a human donor with alopecia areata. CDR3 amino acids: CAWTRQIMNTGELFF. In nucleotides, the CDR3 is TGTGCCTGGACCCGACAGATCATGAACACCGGGGAGCTGTTTTTT.